This T cell receptor (beta chain) was profiled in a study of blood T cells in healthy people across ages. Overall study findings and caveats: A conclusive naive versus antigen-experienced comparison was prevented by the unsorted PBMCs. CMV status of donors was not determined, possibly confounding expanded clonotype changes. TCR beta diversity, measured per million T cells, fell in a roughly linear way with age.

The CDR3 spans 13 residues. Trimming took 3 bases from V and 5 from J; bases not matched to a gene: 1. Germline lookup yields CDR1 SEHNR and CDR2 FQNEAQ (reference sequence). Together with a sample-barcoded 5' primer, a J-beta primer mix was included in a second PCR lasting about 6 to 12 cycles. Each CDR3 protein gets one entry after TCRdb re-called the 5' RACE reads with MiXCR. The sample comprises about 680,000 distinct CDR3 sequences, about half of which are singletons, and around a third rests with the top ten. This clonotype was observed a handful of times. Its matching antigen is unknown. The sequence was obtained from a woman aged 60 to 75 in good health. The rearrangement joins TRBV7-9 to TRBJ2-5; 9 positions agree with TRBD2. What was sequenced was blood. The CDR3 loop is CASSLREGETQYF. The DNA for the CDR3 is TGTGCCAGCAGCTTGCGGGAGGGTGAGACCCAGTACTTC.